This T cell receptor (beta chain) was observed in a study of cytomegalovirus exposure and HLA in healthy donors. Study outcomes and limitations: When analyzed later, the rates of TCR association showed variation by HLA locus, with DRB1 the most and HLA-C the fewest.

This clone occurred a few times. Its antigen is not known. It was with 60 Vbeta and 13 Jbeta primers that the PCR ran. The assay was immunoSEQ multiplex PCR, and TCRdb's table has in-frame clones only and misses some. The data contain some 120,000 clones, roughly 70% of them singletons. Looked up from germline, CDR1 is SGHRS and CDR2 is YFSETQ. There are 14 residues in the CDR3. V trimming: 4 bases; J trimming: 8 bases; junction bases outside the gene matches: 11. The V and J genes are TRBV5-1 and TRBJ1-2; 7 bases map to TRBD1. This sequence was found in a man aged 35-49 years in good health and CMV-seropositive. What was sequenced was PBMCs. The CDR3 coding sequence is TGCGCCAGCAGCGCAAACAGGGGACTGGCGGGCTACACCTTC. Translating gives CASSANRGLAGYTF.